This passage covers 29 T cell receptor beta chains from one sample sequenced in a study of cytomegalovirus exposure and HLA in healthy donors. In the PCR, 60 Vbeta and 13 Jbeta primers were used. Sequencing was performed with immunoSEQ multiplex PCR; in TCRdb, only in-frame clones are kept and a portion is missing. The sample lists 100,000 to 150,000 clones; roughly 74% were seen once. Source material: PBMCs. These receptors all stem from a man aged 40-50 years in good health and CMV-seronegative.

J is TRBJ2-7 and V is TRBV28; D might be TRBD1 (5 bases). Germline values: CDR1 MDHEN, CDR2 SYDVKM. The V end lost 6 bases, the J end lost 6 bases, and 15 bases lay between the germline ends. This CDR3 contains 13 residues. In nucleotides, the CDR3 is TGTGCCAGCAGGTATTCGGACACTCGCGAGCAGTACTTC. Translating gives CASRYSDTREQYF.

The CDR3 DNA reads as TGTGCCAGTAATGACGGGGGATTCTCCTATAATTCACCCCTCCACTTT. Amino acids: CASNDGGFSYNSPLHF. The V call is TRBV19, the J call TRBJ1-6, with D possibly TRBD1 on 5 matching bases. The germline gives CDR1 LNHDA, CDR2 SQIVND (reference sequence). CDR3 length: 16 residues. The V end was cut by 7 bases, the J end by 0 bases, with 13 bases between.

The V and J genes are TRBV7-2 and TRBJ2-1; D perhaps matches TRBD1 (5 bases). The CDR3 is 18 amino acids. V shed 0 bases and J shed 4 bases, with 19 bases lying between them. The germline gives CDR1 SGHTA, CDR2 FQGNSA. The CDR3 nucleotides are TGTGCCAGCAGCTTAGCGCGTGGCAGTAGGGGCCAGTACAATGAGCAGTTCTTC. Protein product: CASSLARGSRGQYNEQFF.

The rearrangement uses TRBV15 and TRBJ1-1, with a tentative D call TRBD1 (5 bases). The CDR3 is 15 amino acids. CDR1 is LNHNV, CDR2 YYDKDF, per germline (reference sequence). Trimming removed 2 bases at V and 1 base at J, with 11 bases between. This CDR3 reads CATSRLGGGNTEAFF. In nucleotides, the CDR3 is TGTGCCACCAGCAGATTGGGGGGAGGGAACACTGAAGCTTTCTTT.

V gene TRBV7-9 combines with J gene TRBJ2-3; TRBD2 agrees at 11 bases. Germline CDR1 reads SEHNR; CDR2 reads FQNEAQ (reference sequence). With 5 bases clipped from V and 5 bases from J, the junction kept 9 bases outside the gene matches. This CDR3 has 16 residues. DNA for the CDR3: TGTGCCAGCAGCGGAAATAGCGGGGGGGCGATAGATACGCAGTATTTT. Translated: CASSGNSGGAIDTQYF.

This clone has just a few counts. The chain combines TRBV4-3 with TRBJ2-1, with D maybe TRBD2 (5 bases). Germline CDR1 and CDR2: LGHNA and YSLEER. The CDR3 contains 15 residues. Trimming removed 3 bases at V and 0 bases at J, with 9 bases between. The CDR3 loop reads CASSHLRGSYNEQFF. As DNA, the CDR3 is TGCGCCAGCAGCCATCTCCGGGGCTCCTACAATGAGCAGTTCTTC.

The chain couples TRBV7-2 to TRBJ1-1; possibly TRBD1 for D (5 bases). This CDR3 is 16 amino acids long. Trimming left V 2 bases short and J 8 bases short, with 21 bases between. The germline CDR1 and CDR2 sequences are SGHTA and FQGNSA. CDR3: CASSLRILDSPKEAFF. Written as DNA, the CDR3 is TGTGCCAGCAGCTTACGTATTTTAGACAGCCCGAAAGAAGCTTTCTTT.

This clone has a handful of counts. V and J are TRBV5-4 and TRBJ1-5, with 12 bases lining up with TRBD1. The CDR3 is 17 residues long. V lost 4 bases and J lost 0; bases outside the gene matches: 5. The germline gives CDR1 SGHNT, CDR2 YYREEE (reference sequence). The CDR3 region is CASSRGGQGASNQPQHF. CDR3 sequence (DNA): TGTGCCAGCAGCCGGGGGGGACAGGGGGCTAGCAATCAGCCCCAGCATTTT.

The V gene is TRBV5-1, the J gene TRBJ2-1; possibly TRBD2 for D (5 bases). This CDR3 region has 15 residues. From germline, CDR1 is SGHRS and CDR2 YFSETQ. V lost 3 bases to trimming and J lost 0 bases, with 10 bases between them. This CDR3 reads CASSYSGSSYNEQFF. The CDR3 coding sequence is TGCGCCAGCAGCTACTCGGGGAGCTCCTACAATGAGCAGTTCTTC.

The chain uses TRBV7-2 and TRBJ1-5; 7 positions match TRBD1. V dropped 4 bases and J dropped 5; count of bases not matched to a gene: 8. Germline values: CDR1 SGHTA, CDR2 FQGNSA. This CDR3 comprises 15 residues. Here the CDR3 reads CASSYRTGQDQPQHF. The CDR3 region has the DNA TGTGCCAGCAGCTACCGGACAGGACAAGATCAGCCCCAGCATTTT.

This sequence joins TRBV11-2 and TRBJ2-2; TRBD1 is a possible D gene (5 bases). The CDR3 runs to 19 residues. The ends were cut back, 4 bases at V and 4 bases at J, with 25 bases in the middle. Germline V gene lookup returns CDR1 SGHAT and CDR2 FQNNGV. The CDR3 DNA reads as TGTGCCAGCAGCTCACGATTTCAGGGCTATCGCCGCATCACCGGGGAGCTGTTTTTT. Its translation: CASSSRFQGYRRITGELFF.

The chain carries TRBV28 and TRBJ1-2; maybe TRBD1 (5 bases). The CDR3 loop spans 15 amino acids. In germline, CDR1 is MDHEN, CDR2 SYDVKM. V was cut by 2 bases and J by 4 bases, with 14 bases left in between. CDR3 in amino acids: CASSLGGGGTYGYTF. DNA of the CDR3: TGTGCCAGCAGTTTAGGTGGGGGGGGAACCTATGGCTACACCTTC.

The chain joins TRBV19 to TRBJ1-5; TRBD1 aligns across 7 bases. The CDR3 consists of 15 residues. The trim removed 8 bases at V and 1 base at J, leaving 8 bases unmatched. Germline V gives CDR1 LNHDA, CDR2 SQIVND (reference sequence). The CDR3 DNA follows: TGTGCCAGTGTAAGACAGGGTCTAAGCAATCAGCCCCAGCATTTT. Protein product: CASVRQGLSNQPQHF.

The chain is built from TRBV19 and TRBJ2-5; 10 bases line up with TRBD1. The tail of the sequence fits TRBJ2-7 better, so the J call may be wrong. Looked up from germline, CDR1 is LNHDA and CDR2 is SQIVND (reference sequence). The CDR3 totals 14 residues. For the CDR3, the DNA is TGTGCCAGTAGTATGGGGACAGGGGCCTACGAGCAGTACTTC. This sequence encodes CASSMGTGAYEQYF.

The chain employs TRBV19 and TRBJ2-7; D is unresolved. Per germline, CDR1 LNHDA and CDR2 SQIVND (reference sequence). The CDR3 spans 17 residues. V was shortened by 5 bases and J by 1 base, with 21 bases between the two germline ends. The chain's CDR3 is CASSPTHYSRMSYEQYF. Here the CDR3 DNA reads TGTGCCAGTAGTCCTACCCACTATTCGAGAATGTCCTACGAGCAGTACTTC. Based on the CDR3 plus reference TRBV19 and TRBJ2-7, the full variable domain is DGGITQSPKYLFRKEGQNVTLSCEQNLNHDAMYWYRQDPGQGLRLIYYSQIVNDFQKGDIAEGYSVSREKKESFPLTVTSAQKNPTAFYLCASSPTHYSRMSYEQYFGPGTRLTVT.

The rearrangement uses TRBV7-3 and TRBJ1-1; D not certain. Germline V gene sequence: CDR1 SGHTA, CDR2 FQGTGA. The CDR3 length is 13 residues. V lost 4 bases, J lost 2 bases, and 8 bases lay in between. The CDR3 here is CASSSLSNTEAFF. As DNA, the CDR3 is TGTGCCAGCAGCTCCCTATCTAACACTGAAGCTTTCTTT.

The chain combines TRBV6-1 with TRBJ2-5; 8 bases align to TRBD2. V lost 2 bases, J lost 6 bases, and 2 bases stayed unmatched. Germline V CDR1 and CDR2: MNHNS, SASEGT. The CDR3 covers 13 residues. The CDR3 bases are TGTGCCAGCAGTGAATCGGGGGGGAAGACCCAGTACTTC. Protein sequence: CASSESGGKTQYF.

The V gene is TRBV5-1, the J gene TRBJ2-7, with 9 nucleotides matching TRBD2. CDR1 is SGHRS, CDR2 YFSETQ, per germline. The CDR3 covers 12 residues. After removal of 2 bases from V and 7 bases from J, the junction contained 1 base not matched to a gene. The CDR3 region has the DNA TGCGCCAGCAGCTTTAGCGGGGGTGAGCAGTACTTC. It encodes CASSFSGGEQYF.

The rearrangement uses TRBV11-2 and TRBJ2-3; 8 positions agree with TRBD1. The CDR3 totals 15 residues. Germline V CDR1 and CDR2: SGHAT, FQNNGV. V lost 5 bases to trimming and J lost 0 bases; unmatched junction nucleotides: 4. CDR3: CASSPGGSSTDTQYF. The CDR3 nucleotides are TGTGCCAGCAGCCCAGGGGGCAGTAGCACAGATACGCAGTATTTT.

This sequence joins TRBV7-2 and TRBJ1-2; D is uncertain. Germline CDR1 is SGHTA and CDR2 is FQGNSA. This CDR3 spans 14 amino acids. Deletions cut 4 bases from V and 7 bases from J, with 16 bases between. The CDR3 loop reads CASSSDTGGRGYTF. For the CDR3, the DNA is TGTGCCAGCAGCTCAGACACCGGCGGGCGTGGCTACACCTTC. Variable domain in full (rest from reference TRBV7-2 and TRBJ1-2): GAGVSQSPSNKVTEKGKDVELRCDPISGHTALYWYRQSLGQGLEFLIYFQGNSAPDKSGLPSDRFSAERTGGSVSTLTIQRTQQEDSAVYLCASSSDTGGRGYTFGSGTRLTVV.

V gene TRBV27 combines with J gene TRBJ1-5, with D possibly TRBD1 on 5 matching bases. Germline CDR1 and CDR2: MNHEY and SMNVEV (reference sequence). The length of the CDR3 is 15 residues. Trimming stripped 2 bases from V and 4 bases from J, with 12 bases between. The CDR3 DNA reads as TGTGCCAGCAGTTTAGGGGCAGGCGGTAATCAGCCCCAGCATTTT. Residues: CASSLGAGGNQPQHF.

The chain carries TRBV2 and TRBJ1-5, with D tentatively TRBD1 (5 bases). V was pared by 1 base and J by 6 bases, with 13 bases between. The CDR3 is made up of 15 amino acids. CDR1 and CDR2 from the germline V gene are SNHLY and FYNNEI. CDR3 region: CASSEGQGRVQPQHF. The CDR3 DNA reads TGTGCCAGCAGTGAAGGGCAGGGCCGTGTTCAGCCCCAGCATTTT.

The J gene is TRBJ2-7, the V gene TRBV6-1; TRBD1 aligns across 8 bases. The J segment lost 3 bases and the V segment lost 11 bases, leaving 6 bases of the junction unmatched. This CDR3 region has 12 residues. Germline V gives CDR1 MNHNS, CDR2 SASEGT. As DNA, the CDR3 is TGTGCCGCCGGAGGACAGGGCTACGAGCAGTACTTC. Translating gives CAAGGQGYEQYF.

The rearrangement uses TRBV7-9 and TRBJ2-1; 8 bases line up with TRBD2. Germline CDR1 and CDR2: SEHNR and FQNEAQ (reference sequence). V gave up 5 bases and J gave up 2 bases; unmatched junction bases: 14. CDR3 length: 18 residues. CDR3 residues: CASSPLRGAGATYNEQFF. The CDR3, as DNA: TGTGCCAGCAGCCCCCTTCGCGGAGCGGGGGCTACCTACAATGAGCAGTTCTTC.

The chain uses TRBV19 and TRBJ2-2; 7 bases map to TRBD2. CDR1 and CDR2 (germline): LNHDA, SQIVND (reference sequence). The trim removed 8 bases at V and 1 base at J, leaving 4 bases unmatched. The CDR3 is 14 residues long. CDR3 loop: CASAGEMNTGELFF. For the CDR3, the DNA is TGTGCCAGTGCGGGGGAGATGAACACCGGGGAGCTGTTTTTT.

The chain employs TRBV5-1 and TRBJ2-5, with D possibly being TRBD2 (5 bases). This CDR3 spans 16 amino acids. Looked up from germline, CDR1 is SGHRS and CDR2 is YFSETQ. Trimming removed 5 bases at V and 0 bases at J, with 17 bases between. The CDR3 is CASRSGLGIYQETQYF. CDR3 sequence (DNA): TGCGCCAGCAGATCTGGACTGGGTATCTACCAAGAGACCCAGTACTTC.

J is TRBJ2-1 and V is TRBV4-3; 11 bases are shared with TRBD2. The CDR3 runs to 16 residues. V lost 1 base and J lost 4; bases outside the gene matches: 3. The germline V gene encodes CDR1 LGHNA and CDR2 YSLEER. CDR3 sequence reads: CASSQVAGGLYNEQFF. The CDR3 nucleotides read TGCGCCAGCAGCCAAGTAGCGGGGGGGTTGTACAATGAGCAGTTCTTC.

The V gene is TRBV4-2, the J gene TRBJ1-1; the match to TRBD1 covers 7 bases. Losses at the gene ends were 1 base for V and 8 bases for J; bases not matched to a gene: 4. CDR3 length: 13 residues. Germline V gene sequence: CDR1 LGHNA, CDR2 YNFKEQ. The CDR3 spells CASSQGVDREAFF. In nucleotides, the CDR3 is TGTGCCAGCAGCCAAGGTGTGGACAGGGAAGCTTTCTTT.

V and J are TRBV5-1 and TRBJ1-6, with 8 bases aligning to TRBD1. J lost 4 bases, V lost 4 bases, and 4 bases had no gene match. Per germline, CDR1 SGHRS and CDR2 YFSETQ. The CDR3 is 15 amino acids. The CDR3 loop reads CASSGGQAYNSPLHF. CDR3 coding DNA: TGCGCCAGCAGCGGGGGACAGGCTTATAATTCACCCCTCCACTTT.